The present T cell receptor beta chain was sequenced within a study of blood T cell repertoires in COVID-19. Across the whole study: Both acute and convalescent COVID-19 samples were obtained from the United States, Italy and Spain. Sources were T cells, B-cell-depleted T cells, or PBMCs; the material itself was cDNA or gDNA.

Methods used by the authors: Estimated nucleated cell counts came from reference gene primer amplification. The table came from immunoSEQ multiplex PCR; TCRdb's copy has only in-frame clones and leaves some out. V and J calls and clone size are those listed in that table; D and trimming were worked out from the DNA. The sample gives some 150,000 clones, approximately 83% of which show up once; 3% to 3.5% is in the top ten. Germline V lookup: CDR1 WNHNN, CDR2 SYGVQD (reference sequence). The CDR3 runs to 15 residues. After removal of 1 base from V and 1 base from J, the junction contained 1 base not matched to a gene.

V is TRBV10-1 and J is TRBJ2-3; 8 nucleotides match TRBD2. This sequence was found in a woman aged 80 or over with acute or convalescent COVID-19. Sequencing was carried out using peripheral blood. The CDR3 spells CASSEWRGGTDTQYF. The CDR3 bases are TGCGCCAGCAGTGAGTGGCGGGGGGGCACAGATACGCAGTATTTT.